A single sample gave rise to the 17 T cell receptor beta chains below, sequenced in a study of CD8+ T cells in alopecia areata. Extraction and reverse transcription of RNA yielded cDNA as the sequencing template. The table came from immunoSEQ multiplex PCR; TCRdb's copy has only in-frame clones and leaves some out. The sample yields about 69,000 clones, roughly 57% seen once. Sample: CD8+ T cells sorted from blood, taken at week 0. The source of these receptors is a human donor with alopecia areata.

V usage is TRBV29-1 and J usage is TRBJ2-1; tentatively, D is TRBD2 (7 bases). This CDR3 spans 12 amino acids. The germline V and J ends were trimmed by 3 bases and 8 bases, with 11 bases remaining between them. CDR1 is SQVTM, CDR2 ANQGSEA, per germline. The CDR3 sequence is CSVDRGGYEQFF. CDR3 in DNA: TGCAGCGTTGACAGGGGAGGGTATGAGCAGTTCTTC.

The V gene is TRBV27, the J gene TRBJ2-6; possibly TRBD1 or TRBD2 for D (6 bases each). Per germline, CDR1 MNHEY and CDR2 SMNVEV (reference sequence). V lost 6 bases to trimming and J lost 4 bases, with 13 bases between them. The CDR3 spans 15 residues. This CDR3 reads CASRVGGQGANVLTF. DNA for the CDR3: TGTGCCAGCAGGGTCGGGGGACAAGGGGCCAACGTCCTGACTTTC.

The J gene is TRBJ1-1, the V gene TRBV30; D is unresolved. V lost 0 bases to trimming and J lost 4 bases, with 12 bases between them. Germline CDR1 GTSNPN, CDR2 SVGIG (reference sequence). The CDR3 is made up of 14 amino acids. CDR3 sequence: CAWSVPSWPTEAFF. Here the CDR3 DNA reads TGTGCCTGGAGTGTCCCCTCTTGGCCCACTGAAGCTTTCTTT. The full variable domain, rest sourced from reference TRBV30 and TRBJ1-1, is SQTIHQWPATLVQPVGSPLSLECTVEGTSNPNLYWYRQAAGRGLQLLFYSVGIGQISSEVPQNLSASRPQDRQFILSSKKLLLSDSGFYLCAWSVPSWPTEAFFGQGTRLTVV.

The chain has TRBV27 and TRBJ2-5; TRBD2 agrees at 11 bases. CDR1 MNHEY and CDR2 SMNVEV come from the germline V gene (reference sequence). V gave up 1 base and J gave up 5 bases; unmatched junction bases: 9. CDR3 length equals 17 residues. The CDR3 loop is CASSLFGLAGGYETQYF. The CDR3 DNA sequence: TGTGCCAGCAGTTTATTCGGCCTAGCGGGAGGTTATGAGACCCAGTACTTC.

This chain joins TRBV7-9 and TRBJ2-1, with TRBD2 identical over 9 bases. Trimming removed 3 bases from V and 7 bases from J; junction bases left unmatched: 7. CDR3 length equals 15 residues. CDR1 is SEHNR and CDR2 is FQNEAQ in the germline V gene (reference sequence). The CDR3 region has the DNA TGTGCCAGCAGCTTGAAGCTAGCGGGGATTAATGAGCAGTTCTTC. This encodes CASSLKLAGINEQFF.

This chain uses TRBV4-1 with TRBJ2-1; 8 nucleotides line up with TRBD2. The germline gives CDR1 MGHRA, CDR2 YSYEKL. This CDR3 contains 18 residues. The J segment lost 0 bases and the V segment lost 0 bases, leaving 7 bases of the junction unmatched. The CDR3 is CASSQESERGFSYNEQFF. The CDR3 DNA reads TGCGCCAGCAGCCAAGAGAGTGAGCGGGGGTTCTCCTACAATGAGCAGTTCTTC.

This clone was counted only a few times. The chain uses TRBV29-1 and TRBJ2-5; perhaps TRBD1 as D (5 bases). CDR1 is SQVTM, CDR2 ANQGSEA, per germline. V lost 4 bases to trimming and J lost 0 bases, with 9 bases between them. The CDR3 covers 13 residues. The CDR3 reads CSVVQTDQETQYF. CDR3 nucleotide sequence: TGCAGCGTTGTACAGACAGACCAAGAGACCCAGTACTTC.

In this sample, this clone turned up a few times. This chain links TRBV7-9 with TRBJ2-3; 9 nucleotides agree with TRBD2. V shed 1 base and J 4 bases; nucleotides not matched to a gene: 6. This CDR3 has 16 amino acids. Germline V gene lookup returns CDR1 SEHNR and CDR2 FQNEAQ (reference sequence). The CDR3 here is CASSLVGSGSPDTQYF. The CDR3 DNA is TGTGCCAGCAGCTTAGTTGGTAGCGGGAGCCCAGATACGCAGTATTTT.

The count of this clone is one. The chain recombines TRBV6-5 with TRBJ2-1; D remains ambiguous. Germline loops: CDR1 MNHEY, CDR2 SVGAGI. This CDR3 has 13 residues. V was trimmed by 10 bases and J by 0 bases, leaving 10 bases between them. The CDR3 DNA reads TGTGCCACTTCGCCCAGCTCCTACAATGAGCAGTTCTTC. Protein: CATSPSSYNEQFF.

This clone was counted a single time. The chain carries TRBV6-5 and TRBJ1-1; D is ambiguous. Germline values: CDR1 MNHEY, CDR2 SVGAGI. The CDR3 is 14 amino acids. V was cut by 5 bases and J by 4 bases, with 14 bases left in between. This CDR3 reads CASSDYGDGTEAFF. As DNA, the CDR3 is TGTGCCAGCAGTGACTATGGAGACGGCACTGAAGCTTTCTTT.

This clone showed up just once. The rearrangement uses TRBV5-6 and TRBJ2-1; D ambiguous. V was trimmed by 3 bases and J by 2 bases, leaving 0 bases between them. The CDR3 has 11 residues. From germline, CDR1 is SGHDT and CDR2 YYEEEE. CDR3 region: CASSSYNEQFF. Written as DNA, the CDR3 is TGTGCCAGCAGCTCCTACAATGAGCAGTTCTTC. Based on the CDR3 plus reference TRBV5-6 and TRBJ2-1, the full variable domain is DAGVTQSPTHLIKTRGQQVTLRCSPKSGHDTVSWYQQALGQGPQFIFQYYEEEERQRGNFPDRFSGHQFPNYSSELNVNALLLGDSALYLCASSSYNEQFFGPGTRLTVL.

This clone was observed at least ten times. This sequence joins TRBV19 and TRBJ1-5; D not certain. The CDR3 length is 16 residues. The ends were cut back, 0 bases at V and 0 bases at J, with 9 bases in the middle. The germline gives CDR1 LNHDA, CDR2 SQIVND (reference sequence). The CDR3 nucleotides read TGTGCCAGTAGTATAGATTTTGGCACTAGCAATCAGCCCCAGCATTTT. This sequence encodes CASSIDFGTSNQPQHF.

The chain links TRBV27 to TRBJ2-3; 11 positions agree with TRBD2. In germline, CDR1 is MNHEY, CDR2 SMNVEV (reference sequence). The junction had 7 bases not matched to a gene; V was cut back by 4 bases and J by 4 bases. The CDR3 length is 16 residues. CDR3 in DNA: TGTGCCAGCAGTTCCATAGCGGGGGGGCCCCCAGATACGCAGTATTTT. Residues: CASSSIAGGPPDTQYF.

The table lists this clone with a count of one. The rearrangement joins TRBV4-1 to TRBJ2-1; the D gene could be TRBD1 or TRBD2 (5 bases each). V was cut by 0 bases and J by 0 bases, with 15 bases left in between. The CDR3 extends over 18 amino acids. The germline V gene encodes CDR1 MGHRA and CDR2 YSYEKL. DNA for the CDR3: TGCGCCAGCAGCCAAGAACCGCCGGACACTAGCTCCTACAATGAGCAGTTCTTC. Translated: CASSQEPPDTSSYNEQFF.

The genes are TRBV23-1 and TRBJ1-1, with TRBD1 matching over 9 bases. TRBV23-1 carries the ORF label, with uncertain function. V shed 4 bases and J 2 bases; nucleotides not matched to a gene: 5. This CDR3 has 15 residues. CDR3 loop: CASSRRTGANTEAFF. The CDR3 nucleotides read TGCGCCAGCAGTCGAAGGACAGGGGCTAACACTGAAGCTTTCTTT.

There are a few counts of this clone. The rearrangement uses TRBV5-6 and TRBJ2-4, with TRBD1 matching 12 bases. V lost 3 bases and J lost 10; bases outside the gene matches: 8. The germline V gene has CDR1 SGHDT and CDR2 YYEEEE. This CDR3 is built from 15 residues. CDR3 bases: TGTGCCAGCAGCTGGGACAGGGGGCCTTATCCTATTCAGTACTTC. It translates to CASSWDRGPYPIQYF. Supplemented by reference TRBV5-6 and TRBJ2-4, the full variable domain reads DAGVTQSPTHLIKTRGQQVTLRCSPKSGHDTVSWYQQALGQGPQFIFQYYEEEERQRGNFPDRFSGHQFPNYSSELNVNALLLGDSALYLCASSWDRGPYPIQYFGAGTRLSVL.

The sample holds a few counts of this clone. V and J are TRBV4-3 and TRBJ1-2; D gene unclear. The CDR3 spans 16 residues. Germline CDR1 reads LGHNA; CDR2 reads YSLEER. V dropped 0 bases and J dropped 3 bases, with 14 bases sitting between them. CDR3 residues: CASSQDLGDAYYGYTF. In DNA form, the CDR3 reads TGCGCCAGCAGCCAAGATCTGGGAGACGCCTACTATGGCTACACCTTC.